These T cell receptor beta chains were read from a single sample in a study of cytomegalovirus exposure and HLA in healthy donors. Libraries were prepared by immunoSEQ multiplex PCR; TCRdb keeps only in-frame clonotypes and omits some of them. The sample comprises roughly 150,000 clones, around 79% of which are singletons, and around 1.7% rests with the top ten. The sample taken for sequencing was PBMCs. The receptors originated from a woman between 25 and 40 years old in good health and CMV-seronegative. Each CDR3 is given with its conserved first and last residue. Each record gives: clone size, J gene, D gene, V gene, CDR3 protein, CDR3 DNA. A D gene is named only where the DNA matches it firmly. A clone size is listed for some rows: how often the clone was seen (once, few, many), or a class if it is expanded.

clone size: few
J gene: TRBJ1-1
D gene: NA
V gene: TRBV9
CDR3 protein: CASSVGSSTEAFF
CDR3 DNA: TGTGCCAGCAGCGTAGGTTCCTCTACTGAAGCTTTCTTT

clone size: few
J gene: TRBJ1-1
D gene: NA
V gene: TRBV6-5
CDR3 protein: CASSYVRGTEAFF
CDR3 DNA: TGTGCCAGCAGTTACGTCAGAGGAACTGAAGCTTTCTTT

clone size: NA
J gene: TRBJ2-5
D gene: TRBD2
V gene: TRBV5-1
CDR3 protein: CASSGGLAHQETQYF
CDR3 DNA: TGCGCCAGCAGCGGGGGACTAGCGCACCAAGAGACCCAGTACTTC

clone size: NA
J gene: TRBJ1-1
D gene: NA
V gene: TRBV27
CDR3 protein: CASSPQGPNTEAFF
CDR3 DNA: TGTGCCAGCAGTCCACAGGGTCCGAACACTGAAGCTTTCTTT

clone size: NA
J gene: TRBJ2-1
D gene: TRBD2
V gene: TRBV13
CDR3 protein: CASSPLRGGREEQFF
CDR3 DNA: TGTGCCAGCAGCCCCTTGCGGGGGGGCCGGGAGGAGCAGTTCTTC

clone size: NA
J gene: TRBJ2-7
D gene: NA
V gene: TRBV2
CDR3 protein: CATRGTPLPYEQYF
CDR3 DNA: TGTGCCACCAGAGGGACTCCACTCCCCTACGAGCAGTACTTC

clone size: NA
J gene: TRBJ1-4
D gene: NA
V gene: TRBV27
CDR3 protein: CASSLRGWTANEKLFF
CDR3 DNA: TGTGCCAGCAGTTTAAGAGGTTGGACAGCTAATGAAAAACTGTTTTTT

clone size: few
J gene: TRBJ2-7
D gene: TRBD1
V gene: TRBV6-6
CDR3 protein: CASSYWGTGTPEQYF
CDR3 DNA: TGTGCCAGCAGTTACTGGGGGACAGGAACCCCGGAGCAGTACTTC

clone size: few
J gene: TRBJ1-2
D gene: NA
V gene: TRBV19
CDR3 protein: CASSSNSYQGYGYTF
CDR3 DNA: TGTGCCAGTAGTAGCAACAGTTACCAAGGCTATGGCTACACCTTC

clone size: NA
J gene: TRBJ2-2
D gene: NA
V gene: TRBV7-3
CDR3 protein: CASSSRAGELFF
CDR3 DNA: TGTGCCAGCAGCTCCCGAGCCGGGGAGCTGTTTTTT

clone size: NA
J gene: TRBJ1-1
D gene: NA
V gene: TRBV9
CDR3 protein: CASSVAHGGITEAFF
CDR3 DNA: TGTGCCAGCAGCGTAGCTCATGGGGGGATCACTGAAGCTTTCTTT

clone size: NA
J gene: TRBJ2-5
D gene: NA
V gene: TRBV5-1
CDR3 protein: CASSFNVQQETQYF
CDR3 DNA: TGCGCCAGCAGCTTTAATGTACAACAAGAGACCCAGTACTTC

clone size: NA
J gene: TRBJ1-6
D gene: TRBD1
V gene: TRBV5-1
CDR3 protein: CASSLGDRAEGVLHF
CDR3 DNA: TGCGCCAGCAGCTTGGGGGACAGGGCCGAAGGGGTCCTCCACTTT

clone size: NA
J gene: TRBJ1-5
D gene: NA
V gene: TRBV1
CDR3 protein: CTSSNRDRGLSNQPQHF
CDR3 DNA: TGCACCAGCAGCAACCGGGACAGGGGGCTGAGCAATCAGCCCCAGCATTTT

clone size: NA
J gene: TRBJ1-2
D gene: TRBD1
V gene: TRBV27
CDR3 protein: CASSLVPGGSYGYTF
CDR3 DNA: TGTGCCAGCAGTTTAGTCCCAGGGGGCAGCTATGGCTACACCTTC

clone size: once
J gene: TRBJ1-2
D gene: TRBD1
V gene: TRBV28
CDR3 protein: CASSFGQGALGYTF
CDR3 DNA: TGTGCCAGCAGTTTCGGCCAGGGGGCACTTGGCTACACCTTC

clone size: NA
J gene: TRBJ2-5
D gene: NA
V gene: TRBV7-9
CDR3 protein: CASSLAGGQETQYF
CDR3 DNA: TGTGCCAGCAGCTTAGCGGGGGGCCAAGAGACCCAGTACTTC

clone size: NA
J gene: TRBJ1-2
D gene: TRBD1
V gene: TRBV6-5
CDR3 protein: CASSQGQGEYGYTF
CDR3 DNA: TGTGCCAGCAGTCAGGGACAGGGTGAATATGGCTACACCTTC

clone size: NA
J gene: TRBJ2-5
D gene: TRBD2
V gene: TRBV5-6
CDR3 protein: CASRRGGQETQYF
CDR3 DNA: TGTGCATCGCGGCGGGGGGGGCAAGAGACCCAGTACTTC

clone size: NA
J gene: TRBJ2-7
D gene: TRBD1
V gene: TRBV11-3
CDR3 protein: CASSPTRDRPEQYF
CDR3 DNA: TGTGCCAGCAGCCCTACTCGGGACAGGCCCGAGCAGTACTTC

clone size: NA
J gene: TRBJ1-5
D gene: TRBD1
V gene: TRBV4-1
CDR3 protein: CASSTRDRKNNQPQHF
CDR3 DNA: TGCGCCAGCAGCACCCGGGACAGAAAAAACAATCAGCCCCAGCATTTT

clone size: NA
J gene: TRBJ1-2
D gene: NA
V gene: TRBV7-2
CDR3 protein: CASSLRQDLGGYTF
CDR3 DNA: TGTGCCAGCAGCCTCAGACAGGATCTTGGTGGCTACACCTTC

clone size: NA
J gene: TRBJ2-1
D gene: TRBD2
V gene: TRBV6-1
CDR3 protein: CASSVAGGHNEQFF
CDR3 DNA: TGTGCCAGCAGTGTAGCGGGGGGGCACAATGAGCAGTTCTTC

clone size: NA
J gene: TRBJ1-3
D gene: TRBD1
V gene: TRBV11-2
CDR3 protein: CASSFDRESTIYF
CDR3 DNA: TGTGCCAGCAGCTTCGACAGGGAGAGCACCATATATTTT

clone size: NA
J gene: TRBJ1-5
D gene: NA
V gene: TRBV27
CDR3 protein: CASSPSVNQPQHF
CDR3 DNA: TGTGCCAGCAGTCCTTCCGTTAATCAGCCCCAGCATTTT

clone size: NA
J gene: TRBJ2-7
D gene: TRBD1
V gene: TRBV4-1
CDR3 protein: CASSQAGQGAVEQYF
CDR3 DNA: TGCGCCAGCAGCCAAGCGGGACAGGGGGCTGTCGAGCAGTACTTC

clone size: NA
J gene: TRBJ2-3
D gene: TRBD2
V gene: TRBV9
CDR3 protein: CASSVGRGGTDTQYF
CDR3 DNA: TGTGCCAGCAGCGTTGGGCGGGGGGGCACAGATACGCAGTATTTT

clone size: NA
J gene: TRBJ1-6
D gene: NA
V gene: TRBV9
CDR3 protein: CASSVEGAYNSPLHF
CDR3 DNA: TGTGCCAGCAGCGTAGAAGGGGCCTATAATTCACCCCTCCACTTT

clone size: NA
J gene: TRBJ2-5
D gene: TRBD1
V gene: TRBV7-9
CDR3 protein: CASSLTGTGPQETQYF
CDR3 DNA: TGTGCCAGCAGCTTAACCGGGACAGGGCCTCAAGAGACCCAGTACTTC

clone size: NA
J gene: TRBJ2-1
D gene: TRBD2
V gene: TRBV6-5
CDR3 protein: CASSYSLTSGGARQFF
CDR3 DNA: TGTGCCAGCAGTTACTCGCTTACTAGCGGGGGGGCTAGGCAGTTCTTC

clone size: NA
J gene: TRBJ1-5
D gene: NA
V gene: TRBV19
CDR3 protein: CASDVGTTWGEPQHF
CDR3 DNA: TGTGCCAGTGATGTAGGGACTACGTGGGGTGAGCCCCAGCATTTT

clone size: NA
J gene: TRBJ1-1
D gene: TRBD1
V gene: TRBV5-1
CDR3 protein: CASSRGQGSMNTEAFF
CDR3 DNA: TGCGCCAGCAGCCGGGGACAGGGGAGCATGAACACTGAAGCTTTCTTT

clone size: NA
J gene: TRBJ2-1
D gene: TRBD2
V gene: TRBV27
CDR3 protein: CASSSSMGGGANEQFF
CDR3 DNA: TGTGCCAGCAGTTCCTCGATGGGCGGGGGGGCCAATGAGCAGTTCTTC

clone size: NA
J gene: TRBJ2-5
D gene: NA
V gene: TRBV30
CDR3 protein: CACSAGLRGGTQYF
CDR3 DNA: TGTGCCTGTTCTGCGGGGTTAAGAGGAGGGACCCAGTACTTC

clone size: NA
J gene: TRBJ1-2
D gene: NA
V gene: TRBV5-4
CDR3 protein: CASSLGARGTNYGYTF
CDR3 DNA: TGTGCCAGCAGCTTGGGGGCCAGGGGTACTAACTATGGCTACACCTTC

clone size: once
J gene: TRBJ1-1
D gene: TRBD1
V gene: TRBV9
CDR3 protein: CASSVDSGQGILTEAFF
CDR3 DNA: TGTGCCAGCAGCGTAGACTCGGGACAGGGTATCCTCACTGAAGCTTTCTTT

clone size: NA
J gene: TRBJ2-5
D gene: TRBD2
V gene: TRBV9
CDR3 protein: CASSGAAGGQETQYF
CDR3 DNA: TGTGCCAGCAGCGGGGCAGCGGGGGGGCAGGAGACCCAGTACTTC

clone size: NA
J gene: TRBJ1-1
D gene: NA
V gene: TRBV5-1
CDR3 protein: CASSFDGSTEAFF
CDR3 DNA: TGCGCCAGCAGCTTCGATGGTAGCACTGAAGCTTTCTTT

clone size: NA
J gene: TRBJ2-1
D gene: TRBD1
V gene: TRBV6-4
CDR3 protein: CASSALGTGYNEQFF
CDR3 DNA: TGTGCCAGCAGTGCCCTTGGGACAGGGTACAATGAGCAGTTCTTC

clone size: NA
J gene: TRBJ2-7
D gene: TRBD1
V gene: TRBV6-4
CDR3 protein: CASSDLTRDRDSYEQYF
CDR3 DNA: TGTGCCAGCAGTGACTTAACCCGGGACAGGGATTCCTACGAGCAGTACTTC

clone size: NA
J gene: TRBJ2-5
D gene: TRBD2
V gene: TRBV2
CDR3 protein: CASSRTSEETQYF
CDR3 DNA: TGTGCCAGCAGTCGGACTAGCGAAGAGACCCAGTACTTC

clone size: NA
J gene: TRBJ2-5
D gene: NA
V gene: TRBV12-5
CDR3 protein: CASGFHRTQETQYF
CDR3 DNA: TGTGCTAGTGGTTTCCATCGGACACAAGAGACCCAGTACTTC

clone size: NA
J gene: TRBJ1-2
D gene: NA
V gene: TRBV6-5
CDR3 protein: CASSYTSRGGYTF
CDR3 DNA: TGTGCCAGCAGCTACACCTCACGGGGGGGCTACACCTTC

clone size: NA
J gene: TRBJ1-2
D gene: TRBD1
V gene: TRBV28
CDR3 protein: CASMRTGRIYNYGYTF
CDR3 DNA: TGTGCCAGCATGCGGACAGGGAGGATTTATAACTATGGCTACACCTTC

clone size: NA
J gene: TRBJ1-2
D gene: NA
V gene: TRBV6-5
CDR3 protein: CASSYSKAGLDYGYTF
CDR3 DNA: TGTGCCAGCAGTTACTCGAAAGCAGGGTTGGACTATGGCTACACCTTC

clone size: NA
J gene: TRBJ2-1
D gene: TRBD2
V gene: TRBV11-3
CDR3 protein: CASSLLAGGYNEQFF
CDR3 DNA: TGTGCCAGCAGCTTACTAGCGGGGGGGTACAATGAGCAGTTCTTC

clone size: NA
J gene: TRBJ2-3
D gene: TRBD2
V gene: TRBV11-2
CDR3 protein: CASSFGGATDTQYF
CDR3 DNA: TGTGCCAGCAGCTTCGGGGGGGCCACAGATACGCAGTATTTT

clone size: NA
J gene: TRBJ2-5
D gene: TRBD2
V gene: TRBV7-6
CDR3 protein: CASSRRGGLETQYF
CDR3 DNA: TGTGCCAGCAGCCGGCGGGGGGGCCTAGAGACCCAGTACTTC

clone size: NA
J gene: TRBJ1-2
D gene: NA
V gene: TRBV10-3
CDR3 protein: CAISESPGYGYTF
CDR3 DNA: TGTGCCATCAGTGAGTCCCCAGGGTATGGCTACACCTTC

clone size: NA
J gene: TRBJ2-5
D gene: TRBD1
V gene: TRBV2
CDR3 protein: CASSQGARETQYF
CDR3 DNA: TGTGCCAGCAGTCAGGGGGCAAGAGAGACCCAGTACTTC

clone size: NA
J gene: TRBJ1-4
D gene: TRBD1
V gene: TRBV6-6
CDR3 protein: CASSHPPGTGREKLFF
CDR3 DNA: TGTGCCAGCAGCCACCCGCCGGGGACAGGGCGGGAAAAACTGTTTTTT

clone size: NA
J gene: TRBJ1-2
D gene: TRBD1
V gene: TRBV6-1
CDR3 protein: CASSEDRGRSYGYTF
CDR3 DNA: TGTGCCAGCAGTGAAGACAGGGGGCGGAGCTATGGCTACACCTTC

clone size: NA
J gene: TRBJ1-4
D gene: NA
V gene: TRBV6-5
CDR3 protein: CASSYSDRGSEKLFF
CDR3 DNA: TGTGCCAGCAGTTACTCGGATAGGGGGAGTGAAAAACTGTTTTTT